The next 14 T cell receptor beta chains were all read from a single sample in a study of molecular identifiers for immune sequencing clone quantification. TCRdb called the PCR reads again in MiXCR, with one record for every CDR3 protein. This table holds 400,000 to 600,000 distinct CDR3 sequences, less than 30% found once. Sequenced sample: naive CD8+ T cells from blood, with Jurkat cell RNA spiked in. Stated subset: FACS-sorted CD8+CD4-CCR7+CD45RA+ naive T cells. These TCRs come from a human donor in good health. Some libraries in this study had Jurkat cell RNA spiked in.

For this clonotype: One base away lies a much larger clone, so this may be a sequencing read error. The J gene is TRBJ1-2, the V gene TRBV2; D uncertain. CDR1 and CDR2 (germline): SNHLY, FYNNEI. The length of the CDR3 is 15 residues. This CDR3 is CVSSEQRYPDYGYTF. The CDR3 DNA follows: TGTGTCAGCAGTGAACAGAGATACCCCGACTATGGCTACACCTTC.

Here the CDR3 reads CASSLVGGTRSNEQFF. CDR3 DNA sequence: TGCGCCAGCAGCTTGGTTGGGGGTACTAGGAGCAATGAGCAGTTCTTC. The J gene is TRBJ2-1, the V gene TRBV5-1; tentatively, D is TRBD1 or TRBD2 (5 bases each). The CDR3 is made up of 16 amino acids. Germline-derived CDR1 and CDR2 are SGHRS and YFSETQ. V lost 0 bases and J lost 6, with 16 bases in between.

About this clonotype itself: A junction end diverges from the germline sequence, so it may reflect a read error. This sequence joins TRBV19 and TRBJ2-5, with 10 bases aligning to TRBD2. The CDR3 runs 17 residues. The germline gives CDR1 LNHDA, CDR2 SQIVND (reference sequence). CDR3: CACSALSSGGYQETQYF. CDR3 coding DNA: TGTGCCTGTAGTGCCCTTTCTAGCGGGGGTTACCAAGAGACCCAGTACTTC.

Remarks on this clonotype: This may be a read error, as it is one base from a much larger clone. V is TRBV20-1 and J is TRBJ1-1; 10 bases match TRBD1. The CDR3 extends over 15 amino acids. Germline values: CDR1 DFQATT, CDR2 SNEGSKA (reference sequence). The CDR3 reads CRARGQGNVDTEAFF. The CDR3 DNA sequence: TGCAGAGCACGGGGACAGGGGAACGTAGACACTGAAGCTTTCTTT.

Comment on this clonotype: A much larger clonotype is one base distant, so this may be a read error. The chain couples TRBV5-1 to TRBJ2-3, with D perhaps matching TRBD2 (6 bases). The V gene's germline CDR1 is SGHRS and CDR2 YFSETQ. This CDR3 is built from 15 residues. This chain's CDR3 is CTSSLSFGGADTQYF. CDR3 DNA sequence: TGCACCAGCAGCTTGTCGTTCGGCGGGGCAGATACGCAGTATTTT.

There are a few counts of this clonotype. CDR3 sequence (DNA): TGTGCCAGCAGCTTAGGGGACAGACCCAATCAGCCCCAGCATTTT. Its protein product is CASSLGDRPNQPQHF. The chain employs TRBV7-9 and TRBJ1-5, with 7 bases matching TRBD1. The V and J ends lost 1 base and 3 bases, in that order; junction bases with no gene match: 3. Germline V gene sequence: CDR1 SEHNR, CDR2 FQNEAQ (reference sequence). The CDR3 has 15 residues.

This clonotype was seen only once. It is likely a read error, because the conserved phenylalanine at the end of the CDR3 is missing. The V and J genes are TRBV27 and TRBJ1-1, with unresolved D. Between the trimmed V and J ends, which lost 6 bases and 1 base, there was a span of 15 bases. From germline, CDR1 is MNHEY and CDR2 SMNVEV (reference sequence). This CDR3 region has 15 residues. CDR3 sequence (DNA): TGTGCCAGCAGCCTTTCCTACTCGGCGAACACTGAAGCTTTCTCT. Translated: CASSLSYSANTEAFS.

The CDR3 DNA follows: TGTGCCAGCAGCCGGGACAGGGGTAGAGATACGCAGTATTTT. As protein: CASSRDRGRDTQYF. The chain combines TRBV7-9 with TRBJ2-3, with 10 bases aligning to TRBD1. CDR1 is SEHNR, CDR2 FQNEAQ, per germline (reference sequence). V was pared by 5 bases and J by 5 bases, with 4 bases of the junction left unmatched. There are 14 residues in the CDR3.

The chain couples TRBV4-3 to TRBJ2-7, with TRBD2 matching over 7 bases. Germline V lookup: CDR1 LGHNA, CDR2 YSLEER. V dropped 0 bases and J dropped 1; count of bases not matched to a gene: 6. There are 16 residues in the CDR3. The CDR3 nucleotides are TGCGCCAGCAGCCAAGATCTGGCGGGAGCATCCTACGAGCAGTACTTC. It specifies CASSQDLAGASYEQYF.

This clonotype was counted many times. V and J are TRBV20-1 and TRBJ2-3; tentative D call: TRBD2 (5 bases). The CDR3 sequence is 13 residues long. V was cut by 4 bases and J by 4 bases, with 12 bases left in between. Germline V gene sequence: CDR1 DFQATT, CDR2 SNEGSKA (reference sequence). In DNA, the CDR3 is TGCAGTGCTACGTCTCCGGGGTCAGATACGCAGTATTTT. It codes for CSATSPGSDTQYF.

The V call is TRBV6-2 or TRBV6-3, the J call TRBJ2-7; D is perhaps TRBD1 (6 bases). Deletions cut 10 bases from V and 5 bases from J, with 18 bases between. The CDR3 is made up of 13 amino acids. Germline values: CDR1 MNHEY, CDR2 SVGEGT. The CDR3 bases are TGTGCCACCTCGCCGGACAGAGGTGACGAGCAGTACTTC. It yields the protein CATSPDRGDEQYF.

This clonotype appeared a few times. The chain carries TRBV9 and TRBJ1-2, with 9 bases identical to TRBD1. V lost 0 bases to trimming and J lost 7 bases; unmatched junction nucleotides: 7. This CDR3 contains 15 residues. Germline values: CDR1 SGDLS, CDR2 YYNGEE. The CDR3 DNA follows: TGTGCCAGCAGCGTAGGAGGGGGACAGGGCGGTGGCTACACCTTC. This encodes CASSVGGGQGGGYTF.

This clonotype has only a few counts. The CDR3 DNA reads as TGTGCCAGCAGCCTCACGGGACAGACCTACAATGAGCAGTTCTTC. This codes for CASSLTGQTYNEQFF. This chain uses TRBV12-3 or TRBV12-4 with TRBJ2-1; the match to TRBD1 covers 7 bases. Trimming cost V 6 bases and J 2 bases; bases outside gene matches: 7. This CDR3 has 15 residues.

With respect to this clonotype: This sequence may be a read error, since a much larger clone differs from it by one base. This sequence joins TRBV5-1 and TRBJ2-5; possibly TRBD2 for D (6 bases). This CDR3 is 13 amino acids long. Germline V gives CDR1 SGHRS, CDR2 YFSETQ. As DNA, the CDR3 is TGCACCAGCAGCTTGGACTACGGAGAGACCCAGTACTTC. The encoded protein is CTSSLDYGETQYF.